One T cell receptor (beta chain) is described in this entry. Antigen unknown. This sample stems from a study of vaccination and CD4 T cells after COVID-19. Study context: Two doses of either BNT162b2 or mRNA-1273 vaccine were given to participants.

Treatment indicated: approximately nine-day PBMC culture with coronavirus spike peptide pools or control peptides (ViraFEST assay). Expansion of antigen-specific T cells with peptide pools by ViraFEST preceded sequencing of TCRs. All positive PCR tests were dated between March and December 2020, predating US Alpha, Beta and Delta variants. CD4+ T cells that had been cultured provided DNA sequenced with the Oncomine TCR Beta short-read assay. A single record per CDR3 protein comes from TCRdb applying MiXCR to the PCR reads. This sample has thousands of distinct CDR3 sequences, with roughly 63% found just once. The germline V gene has CDR1 SEHNR and CDR2 FQNEAQ (reference sequence). CDR3 length: 19 amino acids. V dropped 4 bases and J dropped 0 bases, with 19 bases sitting between them.

The V and J genes are TRBV7-9 and TRBJ2-6, with D possibly called TRBD1 or TRBD2 (5 bases each). The receptor's source is a human donor who had recovered from COVID-19. The sequenced sample was CD4+ T cells from blood, cultured in vitro. CDR3 in amino acids: CASSSWSAGTFSGANVLTF. Written as DNA, the CDR3 is TGTGCCAGCAGCTCTTGGTCCGCAGGGACCTTCTCTGGGGCCAACGTCCTGACTTTC. Looking up the rest from reference TRBV7-9 and TRBJ2-6 gives the full variable domain: DTGVSQNPRHKITKRGQNVTFRCDPISEHNRLYWYRQTLGQGPEFLTYFQNEAQLEKSRLLSDRFSAERPKGSFSTLEIQRTEQGDSAMYLCASSSWSAGTFSGANVLTFGAGSRLTVL.